This is a list of T cell receptor beta chains from one sample in a study of chemoradiotherapy in HPV16-positive cancers. Profiled with immunoSEQ multiplex PCR; TCRdb holds only in-frame clones, not every one. This table has roughly 34,000 clones, 70% to 90% appearing once. The sequencing used blood, collected from a patient who underwent chemoradiotherapy. The receptors were sampled from a human donor with HPV-associated anogenital cancer. The CDR3 runs from the conserved cysteine through the conserved F or W. The D gene is left open where the match is weak. Where a row states a size, it is once, few, many or the class of an expanded clone; other rows omit it.

V gene	clone size	D gene	J gene	CDR3 DNA	CDR3 protein
TRBV6-5	NA	NA	TRBJ1-5	TGTGCCAGCAGTCAAGAGTGGTCCAGCAATCAGCCCCAGCATTTT	CASSQEWSSNQPQHF
TRBV19	NA	NA	TRBJ2-1	TGTGCCAGTACTAAGGGGTCGAGGGACCACGGTGAGCAGTTCTTC	CASTKGSRDHGEQFF
TRBV10-3	NA	TRBD1	TRBJ1-6	TGTGCCATCAGTGACAGGGGGAGGGATAATTCACCCCTCCACTTT	CAISDRGRDNSPLHF
TRBV18	few	TRBD1	TRBJ1-2	TGTGCCAGCTCACCACGGGACGACAGGGGGCAATTGGGAGGCTACACCTTC	CASSPRDDRGQLGGYTF
TRBV11-3	NA	TRBD2	TRBJ2-1	TGTGCCAGCAGCTTAGAAGGGAGGGACAATGAGCAGTTCTTC	CASSLEGRDNEQFF
TRBV7-2	NA	NA	TRBJ1-2	TGTGCCAGCAGCTTGGGGGTAGCGAACTATGGCTACACCTTC	CASSLGVANYGYTF
TRBV9	few	TRBD1	TRBJ2-7	TGTGCCAGCAGCGTAGGTATTTTGGACAGGAGGTACGAGCAGTACTTC	CASSVGILDRRYEQYF
TRBV5-6	NA	NA	TRBJ1-1	TGTGCCAGCAGCTACACGGTGTACACTGAAGCTTTCTTT	CASSYTVYTEAFF
TRBV5-4	NA	NA	TRBJ2-5	TGTGCCAGCAGCGAGACCTCCGGGACCGGGTATGGGACCCAGTACTTC	CASSETSGTGYGTQYF
TRBV6-5	NA	NA	TRBJ1-5	TGTGCCAGCCGTCCGGCCGGGGGGTCCAATCAGCCCCAGCATTTT	CASRPAGGSNQPQHF
TRBV14	NA	TRBD1	TRBJ1-1	TGTGCCAGCAGCCCCGGGACAGGGAACACTGAAGCTTTCTTT	CASSPGTGNTEAFF
TRBV6-1	NA	NA	TRBJ2-7	TGTGCCAGCGTGAGAGTCCCCAAAGGATCGTACGAGCAGTACTTC	CASVRVPKGSYEQYF
TRBV27	once	TRBD2	TRBJ2-2	TGTGCCAGCAGCCTGGGGGGACTAGCGGGGGCGAGAGGCACCGGGGAGCTGTTTTTT	CASSLGGLAGARGTGELFF
TRBV6-5	NA	TRBD1	TRBJ2-3	TGTGCCAGCAGTTCCACAGGGGGGACAGATACGCAGTATTTT	CASSSTGGTDTQYF
TRBV5-5	NA	TRBD1	TRBJ1-2	TGTGCCAGCAGCTTACAGGGGGAGGGTGGCTACACCTTC	CASSLQGEGGYTF
TRBV11-2	NA	TRBD1	TRBJ2-7	TGTGCCAGCAGCGACTCGACAGGGGCCTACGAGCAGTACTTC	CASSDSTGAYEQYF
TRBV19	NA	TRBD2	TRBJ2-3	TGTGCCAGCGGTATAGCGGGCCTAAGCACAGATACGCAGTATTTT	CASGIAGLSTDTQYF
TRBV6-4	NA	NA	TRBJ1-6	TGTGCCAGCAGTGATTCAGGGGAAGGTTCACCCCTCCACTTT	CASSDSGEGSPLHF
TRBV7-9	NA	TRBD2	TRBJ2-5	TGTGCCAGCAGCTTTTCCGGAGCGGGGGGGCCGAGGGAGACCCAGTACTTC	CASSFSGAGGPRETQYF
TRBV19	NA	NA	TRBJ1-5	TGTGCCAGTAGTCCCCGGGGGGGACATCAGCCCCAGCATTTT	CASSPRGGHQPQHF
TRBV7-9	once	NA	TRBJ2-3	TGTGCCAGCAGCTTCGGAGATACGCAGTATTTT	CASSFGDTQYF
TRBV11-2	few	TRBD2	TRBJ2-5	TGTGCCAGCAGCTTAGGAGTAGCGGGGGGGCGAGAGACCCAGTACTTC	CASSLGVAGGRETQYF
TRBV7-9	NA	TRBD2	TRBJ2-7	TGTGCCAGCAGCTTCCCTAGCGGGGGGAGGGACGAGCAGTACTTC	CASSFPSGGRDEQYF
TRBV5-6	NA	TRBD1	TRBJ2-3	TGTGCCAGCAGCTTGTTAGGACAGGGAATAGACCGTCCGCAGTATTTT	CASSLLGQGIDRPQYF
TRBV6-6	NA	NA	TRBJ1-1	TGTGCCAGCAGTTACGAGGGGGGCCGAGGCACTGAAGCTTTCTTT	CASSYEGGRGTEAFF
TRBV7-2	NA	NA	TRBJ2-1	TGTGCCAGCAGCTTCCCCGCAGGCTACAATGAGCAGTTCTTC	CASSFPAGYNEQFF
TRBV20-1	NA	NA	TRBJ2-7	TGCAGTGCGGACCTCGCTAACGAGCAGTACTTC	CSADLANEQYF
TRBV6-4	NA	NA	TRBJ1-5	TGTGCCAGCAGTGAGGAGGTTGATCAGCCCCAGCATTTT	CASSEEVDQPQHF
TRBV7-6	NA	NA	TRBJ1-3	TGTGCCAGCAGCTTAAAACCCCATCGAATTGACAGCTCTGGAAACACCATATATTTT	CASSLKPHRIDSSGNTIYF
TRBV18	NA	NA	TRBJ1-1	TGTGCCAGCTCACCACCGTCCAGGAACACTGAAGCTTTCTTT	CASSPPSRNTEAFF
TRBV11-1	NA	NA	TRBJ1-4	TGTGCCAGCAGCCATACAGGGTCTGGTGAAAAACTGTTTTTT	CASSHTGSGEKLFF
TRBV27	NA	TRBD1	TRBJ2-7	TGTGCCAGCAGTTTAGAGGGGGCCAGGACCTACGAGCAGTACTTC	CASSLEGARTYEQYF
TRBV7-2	NA	NA	TRBJ1-2	TGTGCCAGCAGCCCCGGGGCAGACTATGGCTACACCTTC	CASSPGADYGYTF
TRBV18	NA	NA	TRBJ2-6	TGTGCCAGCTCACCCTGGAAGCATGGCTCTGGGGCCAACGTCCTGACTTTC	CASSPWKHGSGANVLTF
TRBV19	NA	TRBD1	TRBJ1-6	TGTGCCAGTAGTCAAGGACAGGGGAATCCACCCCTCCACTTT	CASSQGQGNPPLHF
TRBV29-1	few	TRBD1	TRBJ1-2	TGCAGCGTTCAGGACAGGGCCCCTATCGGCTACACCTTC	CSVQDRAPIGYTF
TRBV5-1	NA	TRBD1	TRBJ1-4	TGCGCCAGCAGCTTGGCCGAGGGGACAGGTGATGAAAAACTGTTTTTT	CASSLAEGTGDEKLFF
TRBV6-5	once	NA	TRBJ1-4	TGTGCCAGCAGTTTCGTATCAGGGATTAGAAGTGAAAAACTGTTTTTT	CASSFVSGIRSEKLFF
TRBV7-2	NA	NA	TRBJ1-2	TGTGCCAGCAGCCCCGGACCGTCGGTAGAAGGAGGCTACACCTTC	CASSPGPSVEGGYTF
TRBV5-1	NA	NA	TRBJ2-6	TGCGCCAGCAGCTGGGCCCCATCCGGGGCCAACGTCCTGACTTTC	CASSWAPSGANVLTF
TRBV9	NA	NA	TRBJ1-6	TGTGCCAGCAGCCTGACGGACTCCTATAATTCACCCCTCCACTTT	CASSLTDSYNSPLHF
TRBV7-2	NA	TRBD2	TRBJ2-1	TGTGCCAGCAGCTGGGCGGGGGGGCCAGAAAATGAGCAGTTCTTC	CASSWAGGPENEQFF
TRBV19	few	TRBD2	TRBJ2-3	TGTGCCAGTAGTCTGAGCGGGGGGTTCACAGATACGCAGTATTTT	CASSLSGGFTDTQYF
TRBV6-5	NA	TRBD1	TRBJ1-5	TGTGCCAGCAGTTTAAGGAGACAGGGAAATCAGCCCCAGCATTTT	CASSLRRQGNQPQHF
TRBV14	NA	NA	TRBJ2-1	TGTGCCAGCAGCCAAGGATCGGTTACAATGAGGCAGTTCTTC	CASSQGSVTMRQFF
TRBV6-4	NA	NA	TRBJ1-1	TGTGCCAGCAGGGAACAGGGTGGCACTGAAGCTTTCTTT	CASREQGGTEAFF
TRBV7-6	NA	NA	TRBJ1-3	TGTGCCAGCAGCTTAGAAGTAGGCGACACCATATATTTT	CASSLEVGDTIYF
TRBV10-3	few	TRBD1	TRBJ1-4	TGTGCCAAGACGAGGGACAGGGGGTTTGAAAAACTGTTTTTT	CAKTRDRGFEKLFF
TRBV6-5	NA	NA	TRBJ1-2	TGTGCCAGCAGTTACTCGACAGAGAACTATGGCTACACCTTC	CASSYSTENYGYTF
TRBV28	NA	NA	TRBJ2-7	TGTGCCAGCATTTCGGGTTTCGACGAGCAGTACTTC	CASISGFDEQYF
TRBV18	NA	NA	TRBJ2-7	TGTGCCAGCTCACCTCCGGGACCGAACTCCTACGAGCAGTACTTC	CASSPPGPNSYEQYF